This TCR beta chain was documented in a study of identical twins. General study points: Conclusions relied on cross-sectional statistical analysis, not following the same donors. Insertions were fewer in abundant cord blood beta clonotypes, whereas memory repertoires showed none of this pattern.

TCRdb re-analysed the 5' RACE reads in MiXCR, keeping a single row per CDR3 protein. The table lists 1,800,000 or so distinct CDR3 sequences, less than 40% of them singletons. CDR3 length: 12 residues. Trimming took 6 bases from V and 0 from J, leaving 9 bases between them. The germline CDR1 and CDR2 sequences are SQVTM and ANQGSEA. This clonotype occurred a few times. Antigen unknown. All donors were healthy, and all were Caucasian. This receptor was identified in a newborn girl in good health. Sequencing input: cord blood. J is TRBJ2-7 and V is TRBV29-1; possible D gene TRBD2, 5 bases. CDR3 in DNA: TGCAGCGTCGGACTGGCCTCCTACGAGCAGTACTTC. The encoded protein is CSVGLASYEQYF.